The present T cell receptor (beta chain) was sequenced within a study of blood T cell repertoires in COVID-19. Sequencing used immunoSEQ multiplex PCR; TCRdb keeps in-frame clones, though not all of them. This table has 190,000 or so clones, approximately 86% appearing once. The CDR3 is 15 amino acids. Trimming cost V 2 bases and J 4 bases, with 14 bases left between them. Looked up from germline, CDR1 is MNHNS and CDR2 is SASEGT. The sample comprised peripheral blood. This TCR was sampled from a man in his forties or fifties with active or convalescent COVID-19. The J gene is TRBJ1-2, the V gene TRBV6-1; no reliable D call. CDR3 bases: TGTGCCAGCAGTGAACACTCCGGAACTAGCTATGGCTACACCTTC. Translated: CASSEHSGTSYGYTF.